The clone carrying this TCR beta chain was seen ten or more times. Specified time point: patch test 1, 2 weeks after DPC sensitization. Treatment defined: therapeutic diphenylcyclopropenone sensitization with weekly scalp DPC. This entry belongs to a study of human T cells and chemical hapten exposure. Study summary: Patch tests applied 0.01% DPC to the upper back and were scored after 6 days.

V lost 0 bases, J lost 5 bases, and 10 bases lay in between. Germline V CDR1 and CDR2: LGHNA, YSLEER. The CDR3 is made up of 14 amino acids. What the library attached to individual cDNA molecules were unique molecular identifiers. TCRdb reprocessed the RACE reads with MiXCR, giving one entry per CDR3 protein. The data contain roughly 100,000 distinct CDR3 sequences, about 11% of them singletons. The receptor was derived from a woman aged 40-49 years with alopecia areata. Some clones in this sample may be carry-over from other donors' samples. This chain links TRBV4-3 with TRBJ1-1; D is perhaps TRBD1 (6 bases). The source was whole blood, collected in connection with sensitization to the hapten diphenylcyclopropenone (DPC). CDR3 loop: CASSQDGGGTEAFF. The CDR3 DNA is TGCGCCAGCAGCCAAGATGGGGGCGGAACTGAAGCTTTCTTT.